This T cell receptor (beta chain) was recovered during a study of identical twins (TCRdb year 2016). In the study overall: The study deep-sequenced TCR alpha and beta repertoires from monozygotic twins, unrelated adults of various ages and cord blood to test whether fetal clonotypes persist. To rule out contamination, the twin experiments were replicated at different times with different library preparation protocols.

Only healthy Caucasian donors were included. Using Miltenyi CD45RO+ enrichment and human naive T-cell isolation kits, memory (CD45RO+) and naive T cells were isolated from PBMC. This clonotype has more than one count but fewer than ten. Its antigen remains undetermined. Base qualities are not recorded, but no much larger clone differs from it by a single base. The library was prepared using 5' RACE. Sequenced on an Illumina HiSeq 2000. A universal primer binding site was introduced by template switching, and a unique molecular identifier was present in the final cDNA, enabling accurate counting of TCR cDNA molecules. Specific primers in the conserved constant-segment region were used to synthesize first-strand cDNA for TCR alpha and beta chains. To control for contamination, every cDNA library carried two barcodes: a SMART-Mk sample barcode plus Illumina barcodes. TruSeq adapter sequences and Illumina sample barcodes were added in two successive PCR steps. TCR alpha and beta cDNA libraries were sequenced on the Illumina HiSeq platform with custom primers. Concerning the study's data processing: Unique molecular identifiers were extracted from raw reads with MiGEC, and CDR3 positions were determined with MiXCR. For each individual, recombination models were inferred using an EM algorithm with the repgenHMM and IGoR tools. Shared clonotype analysis was performed with the tcR package in R, normalizing sharing by the product of cloneset sizes. To study raw recombination free of thymic and clonal selection effects, out-of-frame nonproductive sequences were analyzed. The public reads were reanalyzed by TCRdb: fastp trimming at Q25, MiXCR alignment, in-frame beta chains only. Rows matching on CDR3 protein sequence are summarized as one entry with the most common DNA and genes. TCRdb's processing, not the study's, gives the V and J calls here. The sample data list around 160,000 distinct CDR3 sequences, and roughly 3.5% of these were observed just once. 8% to 8.5% of the sample belongs to the ten largest clones.

Taken from cysteine to phenylalanine, the CDR3 has 16 residues. Solely the CDR3 DNA is kept, with 48 bases framed from the first base. Reading the germline V gene gives CDR1 LGHNA and CDR2 YSLEER. The trim is 2 bases for V and 1 base for J, with a gap of 13 bases between the germline ends. On the study overall, not on this receptor specifically: Out-of-frame TCR alpha sequences shared between twins showed an excess of low generation-probability sequences compared with coincidental sharing between unrelated individuals. Because the same donors could not be followed over many years, conclusions were based on cross-sectional statistical analysis. Excess twin sharing in beta out-of-frame sequences was weaker because fewer shared sequences lowered the signal-to-noise ratio. Zero-insertion analyses could be partly confounded by invariant T cells such as MAIT and iNKT, although diverse VJ usage argued against such confounding for most clonotypes. In monozygotic twins, out-of-frame TCR alpha sharing was systematically underestimated by recombination models, although the models agreed with sharing between unrelated individuals. Abundant cord blood beta clonotypes had fewer insertions, young adult naive repertoires showed a similar but weaker trend, and memory repertoires showed no such trend.

The TCR was taken from a man younger than 30 in good health. The chain employs TRBV4-3 and TRBJ2-3; the D gene is possibly TRBD1, with 6 bases matching. Input material: memory T cells sorted from blood. This specimen's cell subset or site label, interpreted: CD45RO+ enriched T cells. The CDR3 region: CASSQTGNSGTDTQYF. In nucleotide form, the sequence is TGCGCCAGCAGCCAAACAGGGAATAGCGGCACAGATACGCAGTATTTT.